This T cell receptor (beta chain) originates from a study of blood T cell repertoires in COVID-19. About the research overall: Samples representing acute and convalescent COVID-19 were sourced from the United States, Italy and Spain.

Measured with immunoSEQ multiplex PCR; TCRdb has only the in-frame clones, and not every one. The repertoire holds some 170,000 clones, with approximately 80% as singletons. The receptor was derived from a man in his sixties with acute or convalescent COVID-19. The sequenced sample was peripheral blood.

The CDR3 protein is CASSQGSGQGAEAFF. The DNA of the CDR3 is TGTGCCAGCAGCCAAGGCTCGGGACAGGGGGCAGAAGCTTTCTTT. V and J are TRBV3-1 (or the pseudogene TRBV3-2) and TRBJ1-1; 12 bases match TRBD1. This CDR3 is 15 amino acids long. The ends lost 1 base at V and 8 bases at J; junction bases unmatched: 5. The germline V gene encodes CDR1 LGHDT and CDR2 YNNKEL (reference sequence).